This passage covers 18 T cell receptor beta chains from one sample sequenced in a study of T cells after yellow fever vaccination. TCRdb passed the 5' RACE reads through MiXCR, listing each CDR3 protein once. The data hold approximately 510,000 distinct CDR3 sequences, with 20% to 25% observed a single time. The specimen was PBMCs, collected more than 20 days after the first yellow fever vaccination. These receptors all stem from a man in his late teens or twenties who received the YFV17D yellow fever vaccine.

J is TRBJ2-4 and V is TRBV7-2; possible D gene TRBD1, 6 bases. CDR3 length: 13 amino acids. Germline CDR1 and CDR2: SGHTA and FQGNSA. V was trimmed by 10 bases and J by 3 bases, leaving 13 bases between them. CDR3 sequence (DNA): TGTGCCACCACGGACAGCGGCAAAAACATTCAGTACTTC. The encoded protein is CATTDSGKNIQYF.

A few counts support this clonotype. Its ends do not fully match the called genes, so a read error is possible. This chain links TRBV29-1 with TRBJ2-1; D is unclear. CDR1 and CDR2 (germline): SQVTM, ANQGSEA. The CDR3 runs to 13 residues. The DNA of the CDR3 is TGCAGCGTGGAAGGGCCCGGAAACATTGAGCAGTTCTTC. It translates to CSVEGPGNIEQFF.

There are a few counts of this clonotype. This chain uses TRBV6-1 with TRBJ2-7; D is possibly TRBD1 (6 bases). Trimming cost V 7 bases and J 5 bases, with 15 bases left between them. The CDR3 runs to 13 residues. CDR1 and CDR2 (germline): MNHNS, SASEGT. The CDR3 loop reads CASTDGRGDEQYF. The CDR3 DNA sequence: TGTGCCAGCACCGACGGCAGGGGCGACGAGCAGTACTTC.

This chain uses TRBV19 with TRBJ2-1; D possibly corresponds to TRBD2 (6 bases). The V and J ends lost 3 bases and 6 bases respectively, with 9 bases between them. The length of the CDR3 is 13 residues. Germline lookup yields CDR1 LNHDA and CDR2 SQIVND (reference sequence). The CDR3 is CASSILGGNEQFF. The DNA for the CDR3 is TGTGCCAGTAGTATCTTGGGGGGCAATGAGCAGTTCTTC.

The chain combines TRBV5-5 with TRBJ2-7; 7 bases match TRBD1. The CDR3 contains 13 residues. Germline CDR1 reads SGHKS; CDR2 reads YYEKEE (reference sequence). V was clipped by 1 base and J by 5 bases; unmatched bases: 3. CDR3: CASSLTGADEQYV. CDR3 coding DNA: TGTGCCAGCAGCTTGACAGGGGCCGACGAGCAGTACGTC.

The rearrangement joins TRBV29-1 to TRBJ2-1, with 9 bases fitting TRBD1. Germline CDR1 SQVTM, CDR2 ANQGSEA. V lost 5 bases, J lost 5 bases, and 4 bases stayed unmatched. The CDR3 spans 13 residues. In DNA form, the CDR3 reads TGCAGCGTTATGGGACAGGGCCACAATGAGCAGTTCTTC. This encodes CSVMGQGHNEQFF.

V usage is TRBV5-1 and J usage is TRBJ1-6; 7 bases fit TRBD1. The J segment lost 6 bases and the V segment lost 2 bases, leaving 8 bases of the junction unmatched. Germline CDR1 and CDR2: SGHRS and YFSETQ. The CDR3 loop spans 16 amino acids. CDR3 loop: CASSFQPGDSNSPLHF. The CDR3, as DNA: TGCGCCAGCAGCTTTCAACCCGGGGACAGTAATTCACCCCTCCACTTT.

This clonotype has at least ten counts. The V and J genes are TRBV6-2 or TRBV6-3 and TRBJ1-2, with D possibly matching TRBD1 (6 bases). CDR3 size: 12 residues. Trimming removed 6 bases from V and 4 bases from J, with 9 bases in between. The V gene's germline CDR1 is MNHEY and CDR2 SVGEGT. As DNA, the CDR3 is TGTGCCAGCAGCCAGACAGGCTATGGCTACACCTTC. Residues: CASSQTGYGYTF.

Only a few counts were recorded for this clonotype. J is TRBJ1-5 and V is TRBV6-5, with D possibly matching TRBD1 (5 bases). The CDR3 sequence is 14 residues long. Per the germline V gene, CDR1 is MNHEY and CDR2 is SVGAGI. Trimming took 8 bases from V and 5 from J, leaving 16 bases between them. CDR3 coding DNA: TGTGCCAGCGCTACTTGGGGGGTAGATCAGCCCCAGCATTTT. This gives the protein CASATWGVDQPQHF.

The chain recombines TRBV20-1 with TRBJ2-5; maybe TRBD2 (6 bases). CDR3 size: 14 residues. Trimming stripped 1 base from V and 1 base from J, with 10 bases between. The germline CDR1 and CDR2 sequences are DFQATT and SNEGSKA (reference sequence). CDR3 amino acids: CSARGGEGQETQYF. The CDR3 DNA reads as TGCAGTGCTAGAGGGGGGGAAGGCCAAGAGACCCAGTACTTC.

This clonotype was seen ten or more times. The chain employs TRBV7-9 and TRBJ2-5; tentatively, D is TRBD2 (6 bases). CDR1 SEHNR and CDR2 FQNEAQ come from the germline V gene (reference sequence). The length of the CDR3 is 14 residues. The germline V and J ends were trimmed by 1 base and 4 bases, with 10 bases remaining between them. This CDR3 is CASSLGGGGETQYF. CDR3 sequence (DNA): TGTGCCAGCAGCTTAGGTGGGGGAGGAGAGACCCAGTACTTC.

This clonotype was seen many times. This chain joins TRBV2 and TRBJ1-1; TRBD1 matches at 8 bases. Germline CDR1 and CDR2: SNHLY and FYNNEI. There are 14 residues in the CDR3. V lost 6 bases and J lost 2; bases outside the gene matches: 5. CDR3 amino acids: CASSGQGGNTEAFF. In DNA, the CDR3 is TGTGCCAGCAGCGGACAGGGCGGTAACACTGAAGCTTTCTTT.

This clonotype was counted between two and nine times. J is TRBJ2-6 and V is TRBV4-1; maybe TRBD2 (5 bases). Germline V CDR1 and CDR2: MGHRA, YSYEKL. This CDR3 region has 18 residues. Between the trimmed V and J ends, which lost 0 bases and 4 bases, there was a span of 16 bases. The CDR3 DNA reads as TGCGCCAGCAGCCAAGAGCGGTCCGGGAAGGTCGGGGCCAACGTCCTGACTTTC. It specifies CASSQERSGKVGANVLTF.

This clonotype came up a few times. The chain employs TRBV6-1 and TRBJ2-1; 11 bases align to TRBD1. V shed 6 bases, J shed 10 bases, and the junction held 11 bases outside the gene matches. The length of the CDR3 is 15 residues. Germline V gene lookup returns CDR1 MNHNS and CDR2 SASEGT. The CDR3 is CASSWLGQGVREQFF. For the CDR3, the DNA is TGTGCCAGCAGCTGGCTGGGACAGGGGGTAAGAGAGCAGTTCTTC.

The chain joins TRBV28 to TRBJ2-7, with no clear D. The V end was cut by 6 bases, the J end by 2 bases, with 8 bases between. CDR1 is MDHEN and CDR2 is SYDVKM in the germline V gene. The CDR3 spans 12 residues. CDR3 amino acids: CASSPRAYEQYV. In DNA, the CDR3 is TGTGCCAGCAGCCCCCGGGCCTACGAGCAGTACGTC.

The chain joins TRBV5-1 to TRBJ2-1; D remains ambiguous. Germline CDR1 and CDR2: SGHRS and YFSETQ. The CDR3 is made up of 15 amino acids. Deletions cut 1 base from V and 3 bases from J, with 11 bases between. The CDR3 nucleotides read TGCGCCAGCAGCTTGAGCCCCGGCGGCTACAATGAGCAGTTCTTC. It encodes CASSLSPGGYNEQFF.

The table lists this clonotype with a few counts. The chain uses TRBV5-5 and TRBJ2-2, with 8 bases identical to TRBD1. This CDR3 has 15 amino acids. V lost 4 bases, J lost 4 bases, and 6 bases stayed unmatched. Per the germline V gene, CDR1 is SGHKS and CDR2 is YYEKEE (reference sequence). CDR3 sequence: CASSPWTGPTGELFF. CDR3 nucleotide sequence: TGTGCCAGCAGCCCCTGGACAGGGCCCACCGGGGAGCTGTTTTTT.

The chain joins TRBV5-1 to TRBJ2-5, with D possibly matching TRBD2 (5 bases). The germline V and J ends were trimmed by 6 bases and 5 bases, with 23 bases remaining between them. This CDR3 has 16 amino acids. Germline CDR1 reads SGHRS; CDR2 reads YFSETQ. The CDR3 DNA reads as TGCGCCAGCACCGCGACGGGGAGCGACCGGAGGGAGACCCAGTACTTC. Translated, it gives CASTATGSDRRETQYF.